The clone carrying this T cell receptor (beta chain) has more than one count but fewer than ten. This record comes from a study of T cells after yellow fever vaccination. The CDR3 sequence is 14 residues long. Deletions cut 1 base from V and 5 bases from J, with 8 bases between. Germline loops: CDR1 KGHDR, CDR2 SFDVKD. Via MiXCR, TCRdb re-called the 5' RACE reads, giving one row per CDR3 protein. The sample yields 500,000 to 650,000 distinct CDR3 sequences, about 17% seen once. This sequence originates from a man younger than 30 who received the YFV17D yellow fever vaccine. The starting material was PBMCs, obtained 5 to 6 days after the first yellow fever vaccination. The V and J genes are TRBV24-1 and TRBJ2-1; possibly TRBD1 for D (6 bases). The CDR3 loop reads CATSDLRTDNEQFF. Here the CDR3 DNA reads TGTGCCACCAGTGATTTAAGGACAGACAATGAGCAGTTCTTC.